The rows below give T cell receptor beta chains drawn from one sample of a study of blood T cell repertoires in COVID-19. Profiled with immunoSEQ multiplex PCR; TCRdb holds only in-frame clones, not every one. The data hold 100,000 to 120,000 clones, with 70% to 90% observed a single time. What was sequenced was peripheral blood. The origin of the receptors is a human donor in a cohort sampled during active COVID-19. The CDR3 runs from the conserved cysteine through the conserved F or W. The D gene is left open where the match is weak. Some rows mark clone size as missing; the rest say once, few, many or name a class of expanded clone.

J gene | clone size | V gene | D gene | CDR3 protein | CDR3 DNA
TRBJ2-1 | . | TRBV7-9 | . | CASSLALSPGGSYNEQFF | TGTGCCAGCAGCTTAGCGCTTTCTCCGGGTGGGTCCTACAATGAGCAGTTCTTC
TRBJ2-3 | once | TRBV3-1/TRBV3-2 | TRBD1 | CASSLDTTGETQYF | TGTGCCAGCAGCCTTGATACTACAGGGGAAACGCAGTATTTT
TRBJ2-1 | . | TRBV10-1 | . | CASSENLAASEFF | TGCGCCAGCAGTGAGAACCTAGCCGCTTCGGAGTTCTTC
TRBJ2-2 | . | TRBV6-5 | TRBD1 | CASKQGAPPGELFF | TGTGCCAGCAAGCAGGGGGCGCCTCCCGGGGAGCTGTTTTTT
TRBJ2-2 | . | TRBV19 | . | CASSILDSYTGELFF | TGTGCCAGTAGTATCCTCGACAGCTACACCGGGGAGCTGTTTTTT
TRBJ1-5 | . | TRBV10-2 | TRBD1 | CASRGAQGEQPQHF | TGCGCCAGCAGAGGGGCCCAGGGGGAACAGCCCCAGCATTTT
TRBJ2-2 | . | TRBV5-6 | TRBD2 | CASRESGGPNTGELFF | TGTGCCAGCAGAGAGAGCGGGGGACCGAACACCGGGGAGCTGTTTTTT
TRBJ1-4 | . | TRBV6-1 | . | CASSVRLRPPQGGEKLFF | TGTGCCAGCAGTGTTCGCCTACGGCCCCCCCAAGGAGGCGAAAAACTGTTTTTT
TRBJ2-7 | . | TRBV28 | . | CASRPTPQGTYEQYF | TGTGCCAGCAGACCCACCCCACAGGGTACCTACGAGCAGTACTTC
TRBJ2-3 | . | TRBV25-1 | TRBD2 | CASSGLAGDTQYF | TGTGCCAGCAGTGGGCTAGCGGGGGATACGCAGTATTTT
TRBJ2-5 | few | TRBV6-2/TRBV6-3 | . | CASSYGGVMTQYF | TGTGCCAGCAGTTACGGCGGGGTAATGACCCAGTACTTC
TRBJ1-2 | . | TRBV9 | TRBD1 | CASSVDLQGNYGYTF | TGTGCCAGCAGCGTAGACCTACAGGGGAACTATGGCTACACCTTC
TRBJ1-1 | . | TRBV6-5 | TRBD1 | CASGVTDRGTEAFF | TGTGCCAGCGGGGTTACGGACAGGGGCACTGAAGCTTTCTTT
TRBJ1-6 | . | TRBV24-1 | TRBD1 | CATSGQYNSPLHF | TGTGCCACCTCGGGACAGTATAATTCACCCCTCCACTTT
TRBJ1-5 | . | TRBV3-1/TRBV3-2 | . | CASSQFQGQPQHF | TGTGCCAGCAGCCAATTCCAGGGACAGCCCCAGCATTTT
TRBJ2-3 | once | TRBV28 | . | CASSSADTQYF | TGTGCCAGCAGTAGCGCAGATACGCAGTATTTT
TRBJ2-5 | . | TRBV2 | . | CASSEGWQTQYF | TGTGCCAGCAGTGAAGGATGGCAGACCCAGTACTTC
TRBJ2-1 | . | TRBV3-1/TRBV3-2 | . | CASSRRQGFGEQFF | TGTGCCAGCAGCCGTCGCCAGGGTTTCGGTGAGCAGTTCTTC
TRBJ2-3 | once | TRBV28 | TRBD1 | CASSFGGDRGTDTQYF | TGTGCCAGCAGTTTTGGGGGGGACAGGGGGACAGATACGCAGTATTTT
TRBJ2-2 | . | TRBV29-1 | . | CSARGTGELFF | TGCAGCGCCAGGGGTACCGGGGAGCTGTTTTTT
TRBJ2-1 | . | TRBV5-6 | TRBD1 | CASSGTGDGNYNEQFF | TGTGCCAGCTCCGGGACAGGGGACGGGAATTACAATGAGCAGTTCTTC
TRBJ1-1 | . | TRBV4-3 | . | CASSHLSAGDTEAFF | TGCGCCAGCAGCCACCTCTCCGCAGGGGACACTGAAGCTTTCTTT
TRBJ2-7 | . | TRBV7-9 | TRBD1 | CASSLASGGIEGQYF | TGTGCCAGCAGCTTAGCCTCAGGGGGAATCGAGGGGCAGTACTTC
TRBJ1-2 | . | TRBV21-1 | . | CARTHAMCYGYTF | TGTGCCAGAACACATGCAATGTGCTATGGCTACACCTTC
TRBJ1-2 | . | TRBV6-5 | . | CASSYNTGRDGYTF | TGTGCCAGCAGTTACAATACAGGGAGGGATGGCTACACCTTC
TRBJ2-5 | . | TRBV5-1 | . | CASSLVTSQETQYF | TGCGCCAGCAGCTTGGTCACCAGCCAAGAGACCCAGTACTTC
TRBJ2-3 | . | TRBV5-1 | . | CASSLDGLPRTDTQYF | TGCGCCAGCAGCTTGGATGGGCTTCCCCGCACAGATACGCAGTATTTT
TRBJ1-2 | . | TRBV5-1 | . | CASSPGQIFYGYTF | TGCGCCAGCAGCCCAGGACAGATCTTCTATGGCTACACCTTC
TRBJ2-5 | once | TRBV30 | TRBD1 | CAWTPGQGDQETQYF | TGTGCCTGGACTCCTGGACAGGGTGACCAAGAGACCCAGTACTTC
TRBJ1-1 | . | TRBV5-1 | . | CASSPYGGSSIYTEAFF | TGCGCCAGCAGCCCTTATGGAGGATCGAGTATCTACACTGAAGCTTTCTTT
TRBJ2-3 | few | TRBV9 | . | CASSVGAREGTDTQYF | TGTGCCAGCAGCGTAGGAGCCAGGGAGGGCACAGATACGCAGTATTTT
TRBJ1-2 | . | TRBV18 | . | CASSPPVSPYGYTF | TGTGCCAGCTCACCACCGGTTAGTCCCTATGGCTACACCTTC
TRBJ1-1 | . | TRBV6-4 | TRBD1 | CASSRTGNTEAFF | TGTGCCAGCAGTCGGACAGGAAACACTGAAGCTTTCTTT
TRBJ1-1 | . | TRBV6-5 | . | CASWTIDVMNTEAFF | TGTGCCAGTTGGACTATAGACGTAATGAACACTGAAGCTTTCTTT
TRBJ1-1 | . | TRBV3-1/TRBV3-2 | TRBD1 | CASSPLQGATEAFF | TGTGCCAGCAGCCCACTCCAGGGGGCCACTGAAGCTTTCTTT
TRBJ2-7 | . | TRBV12-5 | TRBD2 | CASGYALGGKRYEQYF | TGTGCTAGTGGTTATGCCCTGGGGGGGAAGAGGTACGAGCAGTACTTC
TRBJ2-1 | . | TRBV7-3 | . | CASSEDLDLDGYNEQFF | TGTGCCAGCAGCGAAGATCTTGATCTCGACGGGTACAATGAGCAGTTCTTC
TRBJ2-3 | . | TRBV5-6 | . | CASSLIGVSTDTQYF | TGTGCCAGCAGCTTGATCGGGGTTAGCACAGATACGCAGTATTTT
TRBJ1-3 | . | TRBV13 | TRBD1 | CASTRGQGSGNTIYF | TGTGCCAGCACCAGGGGACAGGGATCTGGAAACACCATATATTTT
TRBJ2-7 | . | TRBV18 | TRBD1 | CASSPGQSYEQYF | TGTGCCAGCTCACCGGGACAGTCCTACGAGCAGTACTTC
TRBJ2-1 | . | TRBV7-9 | . | CASSLAGMYNEQFF | TGTGCCAGCAGCTTAGCCGGGATGTACAATGAGCAGTTCTTC
TRBJ2-1 | . | TRBV19 | TRBD2 | CASRPRTSGAEQFF | TGTGCCAGTAGACCCCGGACTAGCGGGGCTGAGCAGTTCTTC
TRBJ2-3 | few | TRBV19 | . | CASSIAVQFRTDTQYF | .